These 19 T cell receptor beta chains originate from one sample sequenced in a study of OX40 agonist ivuxolimab in advanced cancers. Some clones are missing from TCRdb's copy, which holds only in-frame ones; the method was immunoSEQ multiplex PCR. The repertoire has 65,000 to 85,000 clones, around 87% of them found once; the top ten carry under 4.5%. Here the sequenced sample was CD4+ or CD8+ T cells sorted from blood, taken in a trial of the OX40 agonist ivuxolimab. These receptors all come from an adult with an advanced solid tumor such as melanoma, head and neck, liver or kidney cancer.

This chain joins TRBV10-1 and TRBJ2-1, with 7 bases identical to TRBD2. With V trimmed by 4 bases and J by 12 bases, 9 bases remained unmatched. Germline V gene sequence: CDR1 WNHNN, CDR2 SYGVQD (reference sequence). This CDR3 comprises 13 residues. In nucleotides, the CDR3 is TGCGCCAGCAGTGCTCAGCCTACTAGCGCGCAGTTCTTC. Protein: CASSAQPTSAQFF.

The rearrangement joins TRBV6-1 to TRBJ1-2; TRBD1 is a possible D gene (6 bases). This CDR3 region has 15 residues. V was clipped by 3 bases and J by 5 bases, with 16 bases between them. From germline, CDR1 is MNHNS and CDR2 SASEGT. In DNA form, the CDR3 reads TGTGCCAGCAGTGATTGGACAGTTCGAGGGTATGGCTACACCTTC. Translated: CASSDWTVRGYGYTF.

The rearrangement links TRBV19 to TRBJ2-3, with TRBD2 matching over 8 bases. This CDR3 has 15 residues. Trimming took 6 bases from V and 0 from J; bases not matched to a gene: 5. Germline CDR1 is LNHDA and CDR2 is SQIVND (reference sequence). Written as DNA, the CDR3 is TGTGCCAGTAGACAAGCGGGGGCTAGCACAGATACGCAGTATTTT. Protein: CASRQAGASTDTQYF.

V is TRBV5-1 and J is TRBJ1-6, with D maybe TRBD1 (6 bases). This CDR3 spans 18 amino acids. The germline V and J ends were trimmed by 0 bases and 0 bases, with 13 bases remaining between them. CDR1 and CDR2 (germline): SGHRS, YFSETQ. CDR3 sequence (DNA): TGCGCCAGCAGCTTGGCCTCGGGGGCCAGCTCCTATAATTCACCCCTCCACTTT. Protein: CASSLASGASSYNSPLHF.

V usage is TRBV9 and J usage is TRBJ2-1; D gene ambiguous. The CDR3 totals 15 residues. Germline loops: CDR1 SGDLS, CDR2 YYNGEE. Trimming took off 4 bases at V and 2 bases at J, with 13 bases between the two ends. The CDR3 coding sequence is TGTGCCAGCAGCTTATCTTCGGAGACCTACAATGAGCAGTTCTTC. This codes for CASSLSSETYNEQFF.

The chain employs TRBV5-1 and TRBJ2-3; 9 bases map to TRBD1. The CDR3 is 15 residues long. The junction had 4 bases not matched to a gene; V was cut back by 2 bases and J by 3 bases. Germline CDR1 reads SGHRS; CDR2 reads YFSETQ. CDR3 DNA sequence: TGCGCCAGCAGCTTCACGACAGGGGGTACAGATACGCAGTATTTT. This sequence encodes CASSFTTGGTDTQYF.

The chain is built from TRBV7-2 and TRBJ1-1; D not resolved. Trimming removed 1 base at V and 3 bases at J, with 6 bases between. Germline V CDR1 and CDR2: SGHTA, FQGNSA. The CDR3 has 13 amino acids. For the CDR3, the DNA is TGTGCCAGCAGCTTAGTTTCCGACACTGAAGCTTTCTTT. Residues: CASSLVSDTEAFF.

The chain joins TRBV30 to TRBJ1-2, with a tentative D call TRBD1 (5 bases). Looked up from germline, CDR1 is GTSNPN and CDR2 is SVGIG (reference sequence). Deletions cut 3 bases from V and 1 base from J, with 18 bases between. CDR3 length: 16 amino acids. In nucleotides, the CDR3 is TGTGCCTGGAGCCCGGGACGGGGCAAGCGTAACTATGGCTACACCTTC. Protein: CAWSPGRGKRNYGYTF. Complete variable domain (other parts from reference TRBV30 and TRBJ1-2): SQTIHQWPATLVQPVGSPLSLECTVEGTSNPNLYWYRQAAGRGLQLLFYSVGIGQISSEVPQNLSASRPQDRQFILSSKKLLLSDSGFYLCAWSPGRGKRNYGYTFGSGTRLTVV.

The chain links TRBV19 to TRBJ1-3; 9 positions agree with TRBD1. The germline gives CDR1 LNHDA, CDR2 SQIVND (reference sequence). CDR3 length: 14 amino acids. V was clipped by 10 bases and J by 3 bases; unmatched bases: 7. CDR3 protein: CATGQGHGGNTIYF. The CDR3 DNA reads as TGTGCCACCGGACAGGGGCACGGTGGAAACACCATATATTTT.

This chain links TRBV20-1 with TRBJ1-5; no clear D gene. Germline CDR1 reads DFQATT; CDR2 reads SNEGSKA (reference sequence). There are 10 residues in the CDR3. V lost 5 bases, J lost 7 bases, and 6 bases lay in between. In DNA, the CDR3 is TGCAGTGCTGGGTGGCAGCCCCAGCATTTT. It translates to CSAGWQPQHF.

This CDR3 is CASRYEQYF. Written as DNA, the CDR3 is TGTGCCAGCAGGTACGAGCAGTACTTC. The chain links TRBV27 to TRBJ2-7; no firm D call. Trimming took off 6 bases at V and 4 bases at J, with 1 base between the two ends. This CDR3 has 9 amino acids. CDR1 and CDR2 (germline): MNHEY, SMNVEV (reference sequence).

The chain links TRBV9 to TRBJ2-7; TRBD2 agrees at 7 bases. Germline V CDR1 and CDR2: SGDLS, YYNGEE. This CDR3 spans 15 amino acids. V trimming: 0 bases; J trimming: 0 bases; junction bases outside the gene matches: 3. In DNA, the CDR3 is TGTGCCAGCAGCGTAGCCGGGGGGTCCTCCTACGAGCAGTACTTC. Protein: CASSVAGGSSYEQYF.

The V call is TRBV19, the J call TRBJ1-5; D is possibly TRBD1 (5 bases). V dropped 2 bases and J dropped 0 bases, with 14 bases sitting between them. Germline V gene data show CDR1 as LNHDA and CDR2 as SQIVND (reference sequence). The CDR3 extends over 17 amino acids. As DNA, the CDR3 is TGTGCCAGTAGTATAAGAAGGGGCCGGGGTAGCAATCAGCCCCAGCATTTT. Protein product: CASSIRRGRGSNQPQHF.

This chain links TRBV9 with TRBJ1-6; D gene ambiguous. Germline loops: CDR1 SGDLS, CDR2 YYNGEE. The CDR3 length is 13 residues. The germline V and J ends were trimmed by 3 bases and 10 bases, with 11 bases remaining between them. For the CDR3, the DNA is TGTGCCAGCAGCGCCACCCAGATCTCACCCCTCCACTTT. This encodes CASSATQISPLHF.

The CDR3 sequence is CASSQERLAGETYEQYF. CDR3 DNA: TGCGCCAGCAGCCAAGAGAGATTAGCGGGGGAGACCTACGAGCAGTACTTC. The chain is built from TRBV4-1 and TRBJ2-7, with 9 nucleotides matching TRBD2. The CDR3 extends over 17 amino acids. CDR1 is MGHRA and CDR2 is YSYEKL in the germline V gene. V lost 0 bases and J lost 2; bases outside the gene matches: 8.

The V gene is TRBV9, the J gene TRBJ1-1, with D uncertain. This CDR3 is built from 13 residues. Looked up from germline, CDR1 is SGDLS and CDR2 is YYNGEE. Trimming shortened V by 4 bases and J by 8 bases, and 15 bases separated the two germline ends. CDR3 sequence reads: CASSSQPTGEAFF. DNA of the CDR3: TGTGCCAGCAGCTCCCAGCCCACCGGGGAAGCTTTCTTT.

The chain couples TRBV2 to TRBJ2-1; 7 positions match TRBD1. The germline V gene has CDR1 SNHLY and CDR2 FYNNEI. CDR3 length equals 14 residues. Losses at the gene ends were 4 bases for V and 3 bases for J; bases not matched to a gene: 3. CDR3 DNA: TGTGCCAGCAGTGTGGGGACAGTCTACAATGAGCAGTTCTTC. Protein: CASSVGTVYNEQFF.

The chain is built from TRBV5-4 and TRBJ1-4; no reliable D call. The CDR3 is 13 residues long. Germline V lookup: CDR1 SGHNT, CDR2 YYREEE (reference sequence). The V gene lost 7 bases and the J gene lost 3 bases, with 10 bases spanning the gap. DNA of the CDR3: TGTGCCAGCGGCGGCGGGGCTAATGAAAAACTGTTTTTT. This sequence encodes CASGGGANEKLFF.

V is TRBV27 and J is TRBJ2-7; D unclear. The V end was cut by 3 bases, the J end by 7 bases, with 16 bases between. This CDR3 comprises 14 residues. CDR1 and CDR2 (germline): MNHEY, SMNVEV (reference sequence). The CDR3 sequence: CASSFLPTSGEQYF. The CDR3 region has the DNA TGTGCCAGCAGTTTTCTCCCAACGTCGGGTGAGCAGTACTTC.